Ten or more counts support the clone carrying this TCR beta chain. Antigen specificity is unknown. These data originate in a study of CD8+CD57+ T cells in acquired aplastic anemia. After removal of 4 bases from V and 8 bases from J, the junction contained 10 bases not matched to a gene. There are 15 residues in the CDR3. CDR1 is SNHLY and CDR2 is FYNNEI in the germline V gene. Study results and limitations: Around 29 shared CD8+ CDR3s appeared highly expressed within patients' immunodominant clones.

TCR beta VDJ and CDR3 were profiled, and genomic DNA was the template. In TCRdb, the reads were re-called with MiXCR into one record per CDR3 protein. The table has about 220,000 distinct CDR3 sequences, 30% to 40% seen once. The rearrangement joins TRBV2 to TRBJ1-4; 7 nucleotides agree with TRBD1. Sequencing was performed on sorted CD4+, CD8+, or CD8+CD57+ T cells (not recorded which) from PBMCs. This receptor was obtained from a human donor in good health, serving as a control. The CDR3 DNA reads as TGTGCCAGCAGTGTCCGGGCAGGGGGAGGCGAAAAACTGTTTTTT. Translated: CASSVRAGGGEKLFF. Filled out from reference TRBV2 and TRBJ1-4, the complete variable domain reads EPEVTQTPSHQVTQMGQEVILRCVPISNHLYFYWYRQILGQKVEFLVSFYNNEISEKSEIFDDQFSVERPDGSNFTLKIRSTKLEDSAMYFCASSVRAGGGEKLFFGSGTQLSVL.